This is a list of T cell receptor beta chains from one sample in a study of blood T cell repertoires in COVID-19. Sequencing was performed with immunoSEQ multiplex PCR; in TCRdb, only in-frame clones are kept and a portion is missing. Seen here are some 270,000 clones, 70% to 90% observed once, and the top ten hold 4.3%. The sample consisted of PBMCs or T cells enriched from blood (not recorded which). The source is a woman aged 25-40 years who had recovered from COVID-19. CDR3s include the opening cysteine and the closing phenylalanine or tryptophan. Each record gives: clone size, J gene, V gene, D gene, CDR3 DNA, CDR3 protein. A D gene is named only where the DNA matches it firmly. Only some rows state a clone size, as once, few, many or a class for expanded clones.

. | TRBJ1-3 | TRBV6-5 | TRBD1 | TGTGCCAGCAGCCTACAGGGGGCCGGTAACACCATATATTTT | CASSLQGAGNTIYF
. | TRBJ2-2 | TRBV7-9 | . | TGTGCCGGGGCCATCTCAGGGGAGCTGTTTTTT | CAGAISGELFF
. | TRBJ2-7 | TRBV6-2/TRBV6-3 | TRBD1 | TGTGCCAGCAGTTACCAGGGGGTAATTGAGCAGTACTTC | CASSYQGVIEQYF
. | TRBJ1-1 | TRBV27 | TRBD1 | TGTGCCAGCACCCAGGGGGACAGGGGGCGCGGGGGCACTGAAGCTTTCTTT | CASTQGDRGRGGTEAFF
. | TRBJ1-2 | TRBV19 | TRBD1 | TGTGCCAGCACCGGACAGGGAAGGTATGGCTACACCTTC | CASTGQGRYGYTF
. | TRBJ1-2 | TRBV3-1/TRBV3-2 | . | TGTGCCAGCAGCCAAGCTTATGGCTACACCTTC | CASSQAYGYTF
. | TRBJ2-7 | TRBV7-9 | . | TGTGCCAGCAGCCACTCCAACGACGGGACTGCACGCTACGAGCAGTACTTC | CASSHSNDGTARYEQYF
. | TRBJ1-6 | TRBV5-1 | . | TGCGCCAGCAGCTTACAGGGTTCGGATAATTCACCCCTCCACTTT | CASSLQGSDNSPLHF
. | TRBJ2-5 | TRBV27 | TRBD2 | TGTGCCAGCAGTTTGCTAGCGGGGGAGATCCAAGAGACCCAGTACTTC | CASSLLAGEIQETQYF
. | TRBJ1-3 | TRBV6-1 | . | TGTGCCAGCAGTGAACGGGGGGAATTTGGAAACACCATATATTTT | CASSERGEFGNTIYF
few | TRBJ2-7 | TRBV15 | . | TGTGCCACCAGCAGAGAGGGACTTATATCCGAGCAGTACTTC | CATSREGLISEQYF
. | TRBJ2-3 | TRBV20-1 | TRBD2 | TGCAGTGCTAGTGCCGCGGGAGGGCCAGATACGCAGTATTTT | CSASAAGGPDTQYF
few | TRBJ2-3 | TRBV19 | . | TGTGCCAGTAGTATGGGGCCTTCCAGGTGGAGGGGTACGCAGTATTTT | CASSMGPSRWRGTQYF
. | TRBJ2-1 | TRBV19 | TRBD2 | TGTGCCAGTAGGATCGCTCGGGGGGATGAGCAGTTCTTC | CASRIARGDEQFF
. | TRBJ1-4 | TRBV15 | . | TGTGCCACCAGCAGAGATTTGACCCCGGGGGATGAAAAACTGTTTTTT | CATSRDLTPGDEKLFF
. | TRBJ1-1 | TRBV14 | . | TGTGCCAGCAGCCAAGGGGCTTACGGGAACACTGAAGCTTTCTTT | CASSQGAYGNTEAFF
. | TRBJ1-1 | TRBV27 | TRBD1 | TGTGCCAGCAGTTTCAAGGACAGGCTGAACACTGAAGCTTTCTTT | CASSFKDRLNTEAFF
. | TRBJ2-7 | TRBV15 | . | TGTGCCACCAGCAGAGATAAAGGGGCAGGCTACGAGCAGTACTTC | CATSRDKGAGYEQYF
. | TRBJ1-1 | TRBV3-1/TRBV3-2 | TRBD1 | TGTGCCAGCAGCGAAGAACTAAAGGGGGCGCGGGGAACTGAAGCTTTCTTT | CASSEELKGARGTEAFF
. | TRBJ2-7 | TRBV6-1 | . | TGTGCCAGCAGTGAAGAAACAGAGCAGTACTTC | CASSEETEQYF
. | TRBJ1-1 | TRBV6-1 | . | TGTGCCAGCAGTGAAGTAACAGTCACTGAAGCTTTCTTT | CASSEVTVTEAFF
. | TRBJ1-1 | TRBV9 | . | TGTGCCAGCAGCGTTTCCCTAGGGGGGGGCCATCAGAACACTGAAGCTTTCTTT | CASSVSLGGGHQNTEAFF
few | TRBJ1-5 | TRBV7-8 | . | TGTGCCAGCAGCGTACAGGGTAAGAATCAGCCCCAGCATTTT | CASSVQGKNQPQHF
. | TRBJ1-5 | TRBV30 | . | TGTGCCTGGGACCCGGGACTCAATAGCAATCAGCCCCAGCATTTT | CAWDPGLNSNQPQHF
. | TRBJ2-7 | TRBV19 | TRBD1 | TGTGCCAGTAGCCCTGACAGGGGGGACGCCTACGAGCAGTACTTC | CASSPDRGDAYEQYF
. | TRBJ2-2 | TRBV7-2 | TRBD1 | TGTGCCAGCAGCTTGACAGGGGGGAACACCGGGGAGCTGTTTTTT | CASSLTGGNTGELFF
. | TRBJ1-2 | TRBV5-1 | TRBD1 | TGCGCCAGCAGTGGGGCAGGGGGCCTCTATGGCTACACCTTC | CASSGAGGLYGYTF
. | TRBJ2-7 | TRBV19 | . | TGTGCCAGTAAGCCCGGAGCCTATTCTTCCTACGAGCAGTACTTC | CASKPGAYSSYEQYF
. | TRBJ2-7 | TRBV27 | TRBD1 | TGTGCCAGCAGCTCAGGACAGGGGGCGCTCTACGAGCAGTACTTC | CASSSGQGALYEQYF
. | TRBJ2-1 | TRBV27 | TRBD1 | TGTGCCAGCAGTTTATCCGACAGGGTAGTATGGGAGCAGTTCTTC | CASSLSDRVVWEQFF
. | TRBJ2-7 | TRBV6-5 | TRBD1 | TGTGCCAGCAGAAACCGGGACAGGGGCTCCTACGAGCAGTACTTC | CASRNRDRGSYEQYF
. | TRBJ2-7 | TRBV28 | TRBD1 | TGTGCCAGCAGTTCCCCCCGGGACAGGGTAAACGAGCAGTACTTC | CASSSPRDRVNEQYF
once | TRBJ1-1 | TRBV3-1/TRBV3-2 | TRBD1 | TGTGCCAGCAGCCAAGGGGCAGGGGGCGCCGGGGACACTGAAGCTTTCTTT | CASSQGAGGAGDTEAFF
. | TRBJ2-1 | TRBV7-6 | TRBD2 | TGTGCCAGCAGCCGCTTAGCGGGGGGGCCCTCCTACAATGAGCAGTTCTTC | CASSRLAGGPSYNEQFF
. | TRBJ2-7 | TRBV4-1 | . | TGCGCCAGCAGCCAAGTCAGGTTCGACGAGCAGTACTTC | CASSQVRFDEQYF
. | TRBJ2-2 | TRBV18 | TRBD1 | TGTGCCAGCTCACCACCCAGACAGGGGAAGAACACCGGGGAGCTGTTTTTT | CASSPPRQGKNTGELFF
. | TRBJ1-3 | TRBV27 | . | TGTACATCTAACACCATATATTTT | CTSNTIYF
. | TRBJ1-6 | TRBV3-1/TRBV3-2 | . | TGTGCCAGCAGTATCACAGGCCGCGATTCACCCCTCCACTTT | CASSITGRDSPLHF
. | TRBJ2-2 | TRBV7-3 | TRBD1 | TGTGCCAGTTCGAATAACCAGTTCGACACAGGGGCATCGAGCACCGGGGAGCTGTTTTTT | CASSNNQFDTGASSTGELFF
. | TRBJ2-7 | TRBV15 | . | TGTGCCACCAGCAGAGAAACAGCCGCCTACGAGCAGTACTTC | CATSRETAAYEQYF
. | TRBJ1-4 | TRBV7-2 | TRBD1 | TGTGCCAGCAGCTTAGAACCCACAGGGGGGCGTCATGAAAAACTGTTTTTT | CASSLEPTGGRHEKLFF
. | TRBJ1-2 | TRBV28 | TRBD1 | TGTGCCAGCATTCCGGGACAGCTTACAGTGGGGTATGGCTACACCTTC | CASIPGQLTVGYGYTF
. | TRBJ1-1 | TRBV18 | . | TGTGCCAGCTCCGGGGGGTCGGGCACTGAAGCTTTCTTT | CASSGGSGTEAFF
once | TRBJ1-4 | TRBV6-5 | . | TGTGCCAGCAGTTACGACAGTAATGAAAAACTGTTTTTT | CASSYDSNEKLFF
. | TRBJ2-3 | TRBV28 | . | TGTGCCAGTGGGCTTAGCGGCAACACAGATACGCAGTATTTT | CASGLSGNTDTQYF
. | TRBJ2-7 | TRBV28 | TRBD2 | TGTGCCAGCAGTTTGATACCGGGACTATGGCCCGACGAGCAGTACTTC | CASSLIPGLWPDEQYF
few | TRBJ1-5 | TRBV12-3/TRBV12-4 | . | TGTGCCAGCAGTTTAGCGGCCAATCAGCCCCAGCATTTT | CASSLAANQPQHF
. | TRBJ1-2 | TRBV2 | . | TGTGCCAGCAGGGGACACTTCGGGAACTATGGCTACACCTTC | CASRGHFGNYGYTF
. | TRBJ2-5 | TRBV9 | TRBD2 | TGTGCCAGCAGCGTAGGATGGAGGGAGGGGTACCAAGAGACCCAGTACTTC | CASSVGWREGYQETQYF
. | TRBJ2-2 | TRBV27 | TRBD1 | TGTGCCAGCAGTTTAACAGGGGGTTCCGGGGAGCTGTTTTTT | CASSLTGGSGELFF
. | TRBJ2-2 | TRBV19 | TRBD2 | TGTGCCAGCTATGGACTGGGCGGGGGGCGAAACACCGGGGAGCTGTTTTTT | CASYGLGGGRNTGELFF
once | TRBJ2-7 | TRBV28 | . | TGTGCCAGCAAAAACGGGGGAAACCTCAACGAGCAGTACTTC | CASKNGGNLNEQYF
. | TRBJ2-3 | TRBV4-2 | . | TGTGCCAGCAGCCTAGGTATAGCGGACCGCACAGATACGCAGTATTTT | CASSLGIADRTDTQYF
. | TRBJ2-5 | TRBV6-5 | TRBD1 | TGTGCCAGCAGTTACTGGGACAGAAAAGAGACCCAGTACTTC | CASSYWDRKETQYF
few | TRBJ1-1 | TRBV6-4 | TRBD1 | TGTGCCAGCAAGTCCGGGACAGCCCCCACTGAAGCTTTCTTT | CASKSGTAPTEAFF